This T cell receptor (beta chain) was observed in a study of cytomegalovirus exposure and HLA in healthy donors. The PCR made use of 60 Vbeta and 13 Jbeta primers. Generated by immunoSEQ multiplex PCR, the TCRdb table keeps only in-frame clones and is missing some. The table includes 95,000 to 150,000 clones, less than 10% detected once. The germline V and J ends were trimmed by 8 bases and 1 base, with 14 bases remaining between them. Per the germline V gene, CDR1 is MNHNY and CDR2 is SVGAGI (reference sequence). The CDR3 length is 14 residues. The chain is built from TRBV6-6 and TRBJ1-1; D call uncertain. The origin of this receptor is a woman in her thirties or forties in good health and CMV-seropositive. Specimen: PBMCs. The CDR3 DNA reads as TGTGCCAGCCTACGTGCGGGCGGGAACACTGAAGCTTTCTTT. Its protein product is CASLRAGGNTEAFF.